This T cell receptor (beta chain) originates from a study of shared clonotypes between healthy human individuals (dated by TCRdb to the early 2020s). Describing the broader study: A few men and a couple of women, aged 18 to 49 years, made up the cohort. Per donor, leukapheresis produced somewhere between about 0.85 and 9.5 billion PBMCs. Blood TCR repertoires of five healthy adults were deeply sequenced to estimate repertoire size and the extent of clonotype sharing between individuals. Libraries were prepared and TCR repertoires were sequenced by different laboratories using diverse techniques, in order to increase sequencing depth and limit assay-specific biases. For each donor, three plates each were used for CD4 naive and CD4 memory, two plates were used for CD8 naive, and one plate was used for CD8 memory.

The germline V gene provides CDR1 SGHVS and CDR2 FNYEAQ. From the cysteine up to the phenylalanine, the CDR3 has a length of 15 residues. Just the 45-base CDR3 DNA is kept, in frame starting at base 1. V trim: 5 bases; J trim: 9 bases; unmatched bases: 10. This clone came up a few times. Its cognate antigen has yet to be identified. Base-call qualities are not available, and no considerably larger clone is one nucleotide away. The donors were healthy, HIV-negative adults with no recently reported acute infections or vaccinations. Only Caucasian adults living in Nashville, Tennessee, USA were represented among the donors. CD4+ T cells were enriched by magnetic negative selection; naive cells were then positively selected on CD45RA, and the negative fraction formed the memory subset. Blood was collected by leukapheresis, and PBMCs were isolated by Ficoll-Histopaque density gradient centrifugation and then cryopreserved in liquid nitrogen vapor phase. Purity and quantity of every magnetically sorted T cell population were checked by analytical flow cytometry. From each sorted fraction, genomic DNA was isolated and quantified by UV absorbance on a Nanodrop 2000c.

TCR CDR3 regions were amplified from genomic DNA by multiplex PCR using the deep immunoSEQ assay. For each cell subset, the extracted genomic DNA was distributed evenly across all wells of several immunoSEQ 96-well plates, and each plate served as one replicate. Each replicate PCR for sorted subsets received about 0.2 ug genomic DNA, equal to tens of thousands of T cell genomes. Purified libraries were measured with a Qubit 3.0 fluorometer, size-checked on a Bioanalyzer 2100, and measured again with the KAPA Library Quantification kit. Every immunoSEQ 96-well plate was sequenced on a separate single-read 150-cycle Illumina NextSeq 550 flow cell. On the study's bioinformatics: Because the immunoSEQ output included only junctional sequences and no quality scores, the filtering could not be the same as the filtering used for full-length reads. To assign V/J genes and CDR3, sequences were annotated against IMGT germline references using PyIR, a Python wrapper for IgBLAST v1.9. Reads were filtered out if the reads had weak V/J assignments (E-value above 1e-6), no CDR3, stop codons, out-of-frame junctions, or ambiguous translated residues. V3J clonotypes were defined as sequences sharing the same inferred V gene, J gene, and CDR3 amino acid sequence. The percentage overlap between two repertoires was calculated by dividing the number of shared unique clonotypes by the size of the smaller repertoire. Repertoire richness was assessed with RTK rarefaction, the Chao1 estimator, and Recon v2.1 estimates of unobserved clonotypes. Generation probabilities for all TCRbeta clonotypes obtained by the gDNA method from a handful of donors were computed using OLGA. In its TCRdb copy, this immuneACCESS table keeps in-frame sequences only and misses some clones. Where compared with another copy, unresolved V genes explain less than half of these, and the others have no known cause. The V and J calls and clone size are taken from that table; D and trimming were inferred from the DNA. This sample comprises 2 million to 3 million clones, 80% to 95% of them detected only once. The ten largest clones take up 0.36% of the sample.

Paper-wide results and their limitations: Sampling was restricted to blood, and TCR repertoires in tissues likely differ from the TCR repertoires found in blood. The small number of donors limited the genetic and exposure-history diversity represented. When a handful of donors were compared, the shared fraction of clonotypes was 5% to 6.5% for naive CD4, 3.5% for naive CD8, more than 2% for memory CD4, and 0.3% to 0.5% for memory CD8. Even with the large sequencing depth, rarefaction of the sorted-subset datasets indicated that sequencing was incomplete. Naive subsets generally had larger estimated clonotype richness than memory subsets. Based on pairwise subsampling, the degree of clonotype sharing among donors was expected to be affected by sequencing depth. Compared with non-shared clonotypes, clonotypes shared by all four sorted-subset donors had higher generation probabilities.

Here the chain combines TRBV7-6 and TRBJ2-1; TRBD2 matches 10 bases in the middle. The receptor comes from a man younger than 30 in good health. Some clones in this sample may be carry-over from other donors' samples. The sequencing sample was made of naive CD4+ T cells from PBMCs. What this sample's cell subset or site label stands for: CD45RA+ positively selected. The CDR3 reads as follows: CASSSAGSGRVEQFF. The sequenced DNA: TGTGCCAGCAGCAGCGCGGGCAGCGGGAGGGTTGAGCAGTTCTTC.